This T cell receptor (beta chain) was recorded in a study of T cells after posttransplantation cyclophosphamide. Study outcomes and limitations: Later post-transplant blood repertoires were often dominated by donor CD8+ memory clones.

Profiling relied on immunoSEQ multiplex PCR, and the TCRdb table lists in-frame clones only, not all of them. Recorded here are around 30,000 clones, with no singletons, and the ten leading clones hold 2.5% to 3%. V trimming: 6 bases; J trimming: 1 base; junction bases outside the gene matches: 6. This CDR3 spans 16 amino acids. Germline loops: CDR1 SNHLY, CDR2 FYNNEI. At least ten counts were recorded for this clone. Antigen specificity is unknown. The sample was PBMCs. The rearrangement uses TRBV2 and TRBJ2-6; 7 positions match TRBD1. This sequence originates from a woman aged 55-69 years in good health, CMV-negative, and a related stem cell transplant donor. The CDR3 spells CASSDRTGSGANVLTF. The CDR3 nucleotides read TGTGCCAGCAGCGACAGGACAGGTTCTGGGGCCAACGTCCTGACTTTC.